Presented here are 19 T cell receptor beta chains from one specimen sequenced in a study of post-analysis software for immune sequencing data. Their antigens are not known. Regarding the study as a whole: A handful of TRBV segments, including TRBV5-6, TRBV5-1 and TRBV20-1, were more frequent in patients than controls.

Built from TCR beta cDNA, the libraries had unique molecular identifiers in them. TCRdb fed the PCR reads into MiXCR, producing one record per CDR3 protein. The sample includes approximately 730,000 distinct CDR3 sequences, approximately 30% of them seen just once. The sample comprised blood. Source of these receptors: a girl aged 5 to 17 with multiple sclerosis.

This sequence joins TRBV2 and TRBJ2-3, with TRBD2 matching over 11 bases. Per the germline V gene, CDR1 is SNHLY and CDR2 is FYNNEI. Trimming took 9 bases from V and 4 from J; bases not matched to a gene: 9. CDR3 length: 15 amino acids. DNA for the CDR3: TGTGCCAGAGGTGCCACTAGCGGGGGCGCAGATACGCAGTATTTT. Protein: CARGATSGGADTQYF.

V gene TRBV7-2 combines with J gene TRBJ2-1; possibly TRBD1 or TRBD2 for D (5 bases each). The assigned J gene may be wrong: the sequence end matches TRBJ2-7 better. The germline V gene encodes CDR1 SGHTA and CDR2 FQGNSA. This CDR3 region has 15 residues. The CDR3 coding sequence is TGTGCCAGCAGCTTAAGCCTGGGCAGGGAGCTCGAGCAGTACTTC. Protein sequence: CASSLSLGRELEQYF.

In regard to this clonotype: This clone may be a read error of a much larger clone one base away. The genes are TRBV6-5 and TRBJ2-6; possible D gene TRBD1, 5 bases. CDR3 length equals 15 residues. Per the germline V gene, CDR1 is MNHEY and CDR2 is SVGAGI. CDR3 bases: TGTGCCAGCAGTTACGACAGCTCTGGGGCCAACGTCCCGACTTTC. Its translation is CASSYDSSGANVPTF.

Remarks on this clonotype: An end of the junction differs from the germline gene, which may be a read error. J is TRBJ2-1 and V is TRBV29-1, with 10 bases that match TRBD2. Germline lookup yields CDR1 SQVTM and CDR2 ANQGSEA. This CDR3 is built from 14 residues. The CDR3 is CSVTSSGSYYEQFF. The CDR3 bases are TGTAGCGTGACCTCTAGCGGGAGCTACTACGAGCAGTTCTTC.

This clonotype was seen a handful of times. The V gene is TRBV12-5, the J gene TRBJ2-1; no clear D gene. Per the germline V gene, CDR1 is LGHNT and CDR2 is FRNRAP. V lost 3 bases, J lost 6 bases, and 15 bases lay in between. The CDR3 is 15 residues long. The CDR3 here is CASGLSAVGFNEQFF. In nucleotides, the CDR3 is TGTGCTAGTGGTTTATCGGCAGTCGGGTTCAATGAGCAGTTCTTC. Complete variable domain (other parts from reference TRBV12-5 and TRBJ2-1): DARVTQTPRHKVTEMGQEVTMRCQPILGHNTVFWYRQTMMQGLELLAYFRNRAPLDDSGMPKDRFSAEMPDATLATLKIQPSEPRDSAVYFCASGLSAVGFNEQFFGPGTRLTVL.

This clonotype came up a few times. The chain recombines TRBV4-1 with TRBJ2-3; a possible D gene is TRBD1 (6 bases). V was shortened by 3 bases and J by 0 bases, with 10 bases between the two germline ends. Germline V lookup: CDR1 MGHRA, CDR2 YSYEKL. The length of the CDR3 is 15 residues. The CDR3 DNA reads TGCGCCAGCAGCCAGCACGGACAGAGCACAGATACGCAGTATTTT. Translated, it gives CASSQHGQSTDTQYF.

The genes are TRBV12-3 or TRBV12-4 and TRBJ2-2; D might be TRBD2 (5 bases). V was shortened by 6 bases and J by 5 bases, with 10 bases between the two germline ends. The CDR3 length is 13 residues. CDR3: CASSPRETGELFF. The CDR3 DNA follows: TGTGCCAGCAGCCCAAGGGAGACCGGGGAGCTGTTTTTT.

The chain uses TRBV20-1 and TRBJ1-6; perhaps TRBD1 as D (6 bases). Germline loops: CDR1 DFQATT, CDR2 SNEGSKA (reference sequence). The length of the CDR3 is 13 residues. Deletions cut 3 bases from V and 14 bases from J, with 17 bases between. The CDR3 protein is CSARTPGGTTLHF. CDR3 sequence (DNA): TGCAGTGCTAGGACCCCCGGGGGGACAACCCTCCACTTT.

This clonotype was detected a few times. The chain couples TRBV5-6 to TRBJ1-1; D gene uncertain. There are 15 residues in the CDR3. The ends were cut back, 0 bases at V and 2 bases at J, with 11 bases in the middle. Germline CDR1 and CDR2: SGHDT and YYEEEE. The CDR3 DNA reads TGTGCCAGCAGCTTGGTGGAGGGAGGAAACACTGAAGCTTTCTTT. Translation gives CASSLVEGGNTEAFF.

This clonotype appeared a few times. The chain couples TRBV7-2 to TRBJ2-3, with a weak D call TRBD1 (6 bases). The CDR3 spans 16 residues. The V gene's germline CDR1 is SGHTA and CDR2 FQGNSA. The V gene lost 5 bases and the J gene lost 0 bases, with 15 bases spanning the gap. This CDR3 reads CASSPHPTGSTDTQYF. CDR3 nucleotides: TGTGCCAGCAGCCCCCATCCGACAGGCAGCACAGATACGCAGTATTTT.

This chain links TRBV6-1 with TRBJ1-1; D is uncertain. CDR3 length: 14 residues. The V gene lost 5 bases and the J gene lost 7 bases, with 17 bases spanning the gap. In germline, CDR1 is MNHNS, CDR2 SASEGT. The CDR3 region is CASSNITLDSEAFF. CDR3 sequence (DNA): TGTGCCAGCAGTAACATCACCCTTGATAGTGAAGCTTTCTTT.

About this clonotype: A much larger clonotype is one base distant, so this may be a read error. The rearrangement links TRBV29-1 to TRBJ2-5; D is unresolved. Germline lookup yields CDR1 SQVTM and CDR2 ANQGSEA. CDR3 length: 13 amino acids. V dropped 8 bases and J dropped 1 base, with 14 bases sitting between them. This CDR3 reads CSTWAHIQETQYF. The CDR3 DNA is TGCAGCACCTGGGCGCATATCCAAGAGACCCAGTACTTC.

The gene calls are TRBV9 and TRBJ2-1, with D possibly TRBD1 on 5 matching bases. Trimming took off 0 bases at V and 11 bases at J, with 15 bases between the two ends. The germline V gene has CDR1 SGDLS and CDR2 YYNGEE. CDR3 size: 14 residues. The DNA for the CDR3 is TGTGCCAGCAGCGTAGTGCCGACCCAGGGTAAGCAGTTCTTC. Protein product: CASSVVPTQGKQFF.

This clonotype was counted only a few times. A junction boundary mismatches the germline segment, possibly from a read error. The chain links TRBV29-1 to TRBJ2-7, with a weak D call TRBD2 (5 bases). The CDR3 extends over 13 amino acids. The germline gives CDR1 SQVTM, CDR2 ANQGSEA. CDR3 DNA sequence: TGCAGCGCTGAACTAGGGTTGGGATACGAGCAGTACTTC. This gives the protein CSAELGLGYEQYF.

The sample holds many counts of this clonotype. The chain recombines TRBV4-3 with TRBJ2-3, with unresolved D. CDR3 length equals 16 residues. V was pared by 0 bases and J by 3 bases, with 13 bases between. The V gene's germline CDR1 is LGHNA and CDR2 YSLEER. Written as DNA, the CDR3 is TGCGCCAGCAGCCAAGATTCTGGGGAAGGTACAGATACGCAGTATTTT. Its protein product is CASSQDSGEGTDTQYF.

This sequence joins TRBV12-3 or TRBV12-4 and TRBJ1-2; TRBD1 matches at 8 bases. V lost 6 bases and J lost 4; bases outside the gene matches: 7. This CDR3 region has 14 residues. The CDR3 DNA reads TGTGCCAGCAGCCGAGCAGGGGGCGGCTATGGCTACACCTTC. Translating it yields CASSRAGGGYGYTF.

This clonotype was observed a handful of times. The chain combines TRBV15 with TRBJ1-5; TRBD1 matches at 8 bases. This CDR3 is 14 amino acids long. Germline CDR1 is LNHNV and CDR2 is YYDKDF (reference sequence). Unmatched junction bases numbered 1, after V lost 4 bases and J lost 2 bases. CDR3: CATSTDRGNQPQHF. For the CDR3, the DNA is TGTGCCACCAGCACGGACAGGGGCAATCAGCCCCAGCATTTT.

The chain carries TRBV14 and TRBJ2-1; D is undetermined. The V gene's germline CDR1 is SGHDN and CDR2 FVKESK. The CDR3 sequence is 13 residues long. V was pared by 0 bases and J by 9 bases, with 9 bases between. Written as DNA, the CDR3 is TGTGCCAGCAGCCAAGATCTGGGTAGTGAGCAGTTCTTC. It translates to CASSQDLGSEQFF.

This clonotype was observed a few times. The CDR3 loop is CSATVAASGGVAKNIQYF. In DNA, the CDR3 is TGCAGTGCTACCGTAGCGGCCTCTGGGGGCGTGGCCAAAAACATTCAGTACTTC. The gene calls are TRBV20-1 and TRBJ2-4; D may match TRBD1 or TRBD2 (6 bases each). The V end lost 4 bases, the J end lost 1 base, and 23 bases lay between the germline ends. This CDR3 has 18 residues. CDR1 is DFQATT and CDR2 is SNEGSKA in the germline V gene (reference sequence).